The clone carrying this TCR beta chain was seen repeatedly, ten times or more. Antigen unknown. The sample is drawn from a study of spatial heterogeneity in lung cancer. Every molecule of TCR cDNA had its own unique molecular identifier. TCRdb reprocessed the 5' RACE reads with MiXCR, giving one entry per CDR3 protein. The table includes around 10,000 distinct CDR3 sequences, approximately 3.7% detected once. Findings and limits, study-wide: Follow-up blood showed ubiquitous expanded tumor TCRs less than blood at resection did.

As for time point: sample taken at primary tumor resection. Researchers sequenced whole RNA taken from tumor, nontumor lung or frozen PBMC without sorting. The receptor's source is a female donor with early-stage non-small cell lung cancer. The input for sequencing was PBMCs, taken at surgery.

In DNA form, the CDR3 reads TGTGCCATCAGTGAGTCAGTAGCGGGAGGGCCCTACAATGAGCAGTTCTTC. Translating gives CAISESVAGGPYNEQFF. The V and J genes are TRBV10-3 and TRBJ2-1, with TRBD2 matching 11 bases. Per the germline V gene, CDR1 is ENHRY and CDR2 is SYGVKD. CDR3 size: 17 residues. Trimming took 0 bases from V and 2 from J; bases not matched to a gene: 3.